This T cell receptor (beta chain) was sequenced in a study of shared clonotypes between healthy human individuals. The deep-level immunoSEQ assay was used. Genomic DNA (from each subset) was split evenly across several immunoSEQ plates. Sequencing was performed with immunoSEQ multiplex PCR; in TCRdb, only in-frame clones are kept and a portion is missing. Counted here are a few hundred thousand clones, 77% occurring once; the ten biggest clones make up 12%. Donors comprised healthy HIV-negative adults lacking recent acute infections or vaccinations. Germline CDR1 reads SGDLS; CDR2 reads YYNGEE. This CDR3 is 16 amino acids long. The V end lost 3 bases, the J end lost 4 bases, and 16 bases lay between the germline ends.

The sequencing input was PBMCs. The chain has TRBV9 and TRBJ1-4, with a tentative D call TRBD1 (6 bases). The TCR originated in a woman aged 40 to 50 in good health. Some clones in this sample may be carry-over from other donors' samples. The CDR3: CASSDSPGQDNEKLFF. CDR3 in DNA: TGTGCCAGCAGCGACTCACCGGGACAAGATAATGAAAAACTGTTTTTT.